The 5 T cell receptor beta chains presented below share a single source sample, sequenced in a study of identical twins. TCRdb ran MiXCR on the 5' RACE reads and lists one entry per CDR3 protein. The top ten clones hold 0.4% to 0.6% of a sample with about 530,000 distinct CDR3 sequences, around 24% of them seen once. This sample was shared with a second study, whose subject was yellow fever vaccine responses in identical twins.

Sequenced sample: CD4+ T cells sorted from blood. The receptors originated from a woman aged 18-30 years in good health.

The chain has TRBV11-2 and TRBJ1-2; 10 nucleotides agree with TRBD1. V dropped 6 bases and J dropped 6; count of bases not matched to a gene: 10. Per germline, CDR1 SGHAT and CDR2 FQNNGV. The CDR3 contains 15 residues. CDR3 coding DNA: TGTGCCAGCAGTAAAGACAGGGGGCTCGGGGATGGCTACACCTTC. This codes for CASSKDRGLGDGYTF.

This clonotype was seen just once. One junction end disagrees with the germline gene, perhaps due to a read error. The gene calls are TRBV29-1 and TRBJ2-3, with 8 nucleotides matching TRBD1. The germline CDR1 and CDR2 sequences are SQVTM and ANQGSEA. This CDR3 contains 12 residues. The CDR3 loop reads CSGGQGSDTRYF. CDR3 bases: TGCAGCGGTGGACAGGGCTCAGATACGCGGTATTTT.

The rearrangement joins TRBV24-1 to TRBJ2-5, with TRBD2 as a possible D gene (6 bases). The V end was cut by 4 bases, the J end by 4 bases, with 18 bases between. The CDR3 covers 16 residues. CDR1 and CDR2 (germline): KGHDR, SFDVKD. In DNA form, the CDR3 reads TGTGCCACCAGTGACCCCCTCGGGACTCCCGGAGAGACCCAGTACTTC. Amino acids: CATSDPLGTPGETQYF.

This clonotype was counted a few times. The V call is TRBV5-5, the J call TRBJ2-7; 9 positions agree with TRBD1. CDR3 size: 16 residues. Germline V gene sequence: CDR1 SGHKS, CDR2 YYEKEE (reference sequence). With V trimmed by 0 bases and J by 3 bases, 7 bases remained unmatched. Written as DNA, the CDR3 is TGTGCCAGCAGCTTGGCGGGACAGGGAGCATACTACGAGCAGTACTTC. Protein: CASSLAGQGAYYEQYF.

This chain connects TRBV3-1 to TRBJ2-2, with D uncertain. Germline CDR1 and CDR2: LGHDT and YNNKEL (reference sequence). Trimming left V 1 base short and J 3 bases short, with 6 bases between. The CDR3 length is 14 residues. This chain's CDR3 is CASSQVPDTGELFF. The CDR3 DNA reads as TGTGCCAGCAGCCAAGTGCCAGACACCGGGGAGCTGTTTTTT. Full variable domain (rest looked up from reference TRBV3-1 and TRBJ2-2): DTAVSQTPKYLVTQMGNDKSIKCEQNLGHDTMYWYKQDSKKFLKIMFSYNNKELIINETVPNRFSPKSPDKAHLNLHINSLELGDSAVYFCASSQVPDTGELFFGEGSRLTVL.